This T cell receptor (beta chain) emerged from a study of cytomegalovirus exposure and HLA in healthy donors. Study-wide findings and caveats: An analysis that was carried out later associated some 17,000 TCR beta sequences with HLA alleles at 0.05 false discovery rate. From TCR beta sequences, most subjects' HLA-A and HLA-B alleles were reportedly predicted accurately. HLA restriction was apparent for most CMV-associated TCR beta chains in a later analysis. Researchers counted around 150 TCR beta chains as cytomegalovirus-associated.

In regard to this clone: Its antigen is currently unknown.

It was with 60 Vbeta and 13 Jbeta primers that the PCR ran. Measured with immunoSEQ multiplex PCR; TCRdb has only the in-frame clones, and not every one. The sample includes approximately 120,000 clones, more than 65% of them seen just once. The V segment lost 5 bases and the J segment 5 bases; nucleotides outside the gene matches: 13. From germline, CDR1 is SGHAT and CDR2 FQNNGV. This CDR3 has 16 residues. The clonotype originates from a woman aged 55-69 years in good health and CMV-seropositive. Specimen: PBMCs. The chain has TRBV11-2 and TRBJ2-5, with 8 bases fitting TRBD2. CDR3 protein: CASSVLGRGEKETQYF. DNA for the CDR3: TGTGCCAGCAGCGTGTTAGGGCGGGGGGAGAAGGAGACCCAGTACTTC. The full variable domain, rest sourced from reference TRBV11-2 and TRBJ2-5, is EAGVAQSPRYKIIEKRQSVAFWCNPISGHATLYWYQQILGQGPKLLIQFQNNGVVDDSQLPKDRFSAERLKGVDSTLKIQPAKLEDSAVYLCASSVLGRGEKETQYFGPGTRLLVL.